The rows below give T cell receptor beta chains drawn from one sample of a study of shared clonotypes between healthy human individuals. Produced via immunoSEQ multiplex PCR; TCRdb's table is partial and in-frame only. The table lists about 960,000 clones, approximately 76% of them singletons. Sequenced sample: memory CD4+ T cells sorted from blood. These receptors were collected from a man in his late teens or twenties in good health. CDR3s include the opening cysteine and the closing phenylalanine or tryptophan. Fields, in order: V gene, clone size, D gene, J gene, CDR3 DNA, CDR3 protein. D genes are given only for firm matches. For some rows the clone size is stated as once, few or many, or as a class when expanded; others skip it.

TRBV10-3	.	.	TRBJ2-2	TGTGCCATCAGTGCCGGCACCGGGGAGCTGTTTTTT	CAISAGTGELFF
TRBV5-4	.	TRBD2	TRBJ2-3	TGTGCCAGCAGCTTGTACGGGGGGACAGATACGCAGTATTTT	CASSLYGGTDTQYF
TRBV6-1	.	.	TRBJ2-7	TGTGCCAGCAGTGAAGCGGGAGGCTCCTACGAGCAGTACTTC	CASSEAGGSYEQYF
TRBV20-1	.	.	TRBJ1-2	TGCAGTGCTAGAGTTGCCAGAAGCTACACCTTC	CSARVARSYTF
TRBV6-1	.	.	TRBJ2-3	TGTGCCAGCAGGTCCCACCAGCGAGACACAGATACGCAGTATTTT	CASRSHQRDTDTQYF
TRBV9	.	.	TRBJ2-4	TGTGCCAGCAGCGTAAACGACGCGCACCCAAGCATTCAGTACTTC	CASSVNDAHPSIQYF
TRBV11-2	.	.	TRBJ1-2	TGTGCCAGCAGCTTAGACCTGGCCTCTACGGGCTACACCTTC	CASSLDLASTGYTF
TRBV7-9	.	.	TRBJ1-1	TGTGCCAGCAGCCCTCAAGGAGGGGGCACTGAAGCTTTCTTT	CASSPQGGGTEAFF
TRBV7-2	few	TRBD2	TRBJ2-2	TGTGCCAGCAGCTTAGGGGCAGCCCTAGCGGGCGGGGAGCTGTTTTTT	CASSLGAALAGGELFF
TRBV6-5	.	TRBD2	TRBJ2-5	TGTGCCAGCAGTCCCGGACTAGCGGCGAAGACCCAGTACTTC	CASSPGLAAKTQYF
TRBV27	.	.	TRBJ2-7	TGTACCAGCAGTTTATCGACAGGAAGCTCCTACGAGCAGTACTTC	CTSSLSTGSSYEQYF
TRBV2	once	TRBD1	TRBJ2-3	TGTGCCAGCAGCGGACAGGATGGTAGCACAGATACGCAGTATTTT	CASSGQDGSTDTQYF
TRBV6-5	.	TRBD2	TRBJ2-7	TGTGCCAGCAGTTCACCCACGGGGGGAAGCTACGAGCAGTACTTC	CASSSPTGGSYEQYF
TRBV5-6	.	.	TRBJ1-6	TGTGCCAGCAGCTTGCTCACAGGGAACCATTCACCCCTCCACTTT	CASSLLTGNHSPLHF
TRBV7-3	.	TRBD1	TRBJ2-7	TGTGCCAGCAGCCTAGAGGGACAGCACGAGCAGTACTTC	CASSLEGQHEQYF
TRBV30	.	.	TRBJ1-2	TGTGCCTCCCTTCCGGGGGGACCTAGATATGGCTACACCTTC	CASLPGGPRYGYTF
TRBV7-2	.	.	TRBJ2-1	TGTGCCAGCAGCTTAGGCGACGCGGGAACTCGGGTCTTC	CASSLGDAGTRVF
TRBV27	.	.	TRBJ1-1	TGTGCCAGCATTTGGGGGTGGACAGAAGCTTTCTTT	CASIWGWTEAFF
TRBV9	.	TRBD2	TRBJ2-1	TGTGCCAGCAGCCGGACTAGCGGGAGATTCGGCAATGAGCAGTTCTTC	CASSRTSGRFGNEQFF
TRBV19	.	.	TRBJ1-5	TGTGCCAGTAGTCCCCCAGAAGGCGTAGGCAATCAGCCCCAGCATTTT	CASSPPEGVGNQPQHF
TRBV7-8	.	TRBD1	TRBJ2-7	TGTGCCAGCAGCGCCGGGACAGGGGGCTTCAACGAGCAGTACTTC	CASSAGTGGFNEQYF
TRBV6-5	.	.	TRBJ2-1	TGTGCCAGCAGTTTCCCCAGGGGCGATAAGGTAAATGAGCAGTTCTTC	CASSFPRGDKVNEQFF
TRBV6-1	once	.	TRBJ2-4	TGTGCCAGCAGTGAACGTGGCATAGTAACCAAAAACATTCAGTACTTC	CASSERGIVTKNIQYF
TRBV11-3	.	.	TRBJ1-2	TGTGCCAGCAGCACTCCTTACAGCTTATACAACCTAAACTATGGCTACACCTTC	CASSTPYSLYNLNYGYTF
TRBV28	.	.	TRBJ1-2	TGTGCCAGCAGTCCCGGGGGGGCTAACTATGGCTACACCTTC	CASSPGGANYGYTF
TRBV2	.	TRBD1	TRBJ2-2	TGTGCCAGCATCCGGGACAGGGCGAACACCGGGGAGCTGTTTTTT	CASIRDRANTGELFF
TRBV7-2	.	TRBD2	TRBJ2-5	TGTGCCAGCAGCCCACCGGGAGGGCTGAGGGAGACCCAGTACTTC	CASSPPGGLRETQYF
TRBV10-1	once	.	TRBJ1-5	TGCGCCAGCACCAGAGAGTGGGGGGGGGTGGAGAGCAATCAGCCCCAGCATTTT	CASTREWGGVESNQPQHF
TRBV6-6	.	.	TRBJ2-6	TGTGCCAGCAGACGGGACTCGGACGCCGGGGCCAACGTCCTGACTTTC	CASRRDSDAGANVLTF
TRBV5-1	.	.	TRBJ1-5	TGCGCCAGCAGCTTGGATGGGGGGCTCAATCAGCCCCAGCATTTT	CASSLDGGLNQPQHF
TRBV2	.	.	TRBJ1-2	TGTGCCAGCAGTCGACAGGAAAACTATGGCTACACCTTC	CASSRQENYGYTF
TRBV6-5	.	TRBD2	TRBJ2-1	TGTGCCAGCAGTTGGGGACTAGCGGGTAACAATGAGCAGTTCTTC	CASSWGLAGNNEQFF
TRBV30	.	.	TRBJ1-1	TGTGCCTGGGATTCGGGGGCCAACACTGAAGCTTTCTTT	CAWDSGANTEAFF
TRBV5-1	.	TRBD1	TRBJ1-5	TGCGCCAGCAGCGTCGGACAGGGGTCGGCAGGCACTAGCAATCAGCCCCAGCATTTT	CASSVGQGSAGTSNQPQHF
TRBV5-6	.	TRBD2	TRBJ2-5	TGTGCCAGCAGCAACCCGAGCGGGAACGCGGAGACCCAGTACTTC	CASSNPSGNAETQYF
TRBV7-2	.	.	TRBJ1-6	TGTGCCAGCAGCTTATTCCTATTTCCGGGAAAGTCCTATAATTCACCCCTCCACTTT	CASSLFLFPGKSYNSPLHF
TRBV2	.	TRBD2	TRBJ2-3	TGTGCCAGCAGTGCCCTGGGGTGGGGACTACAAACAGATACGCAGTATTTT	CASSALGWGLQTDTQYF
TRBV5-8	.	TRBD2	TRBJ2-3	TGTGCCAGCAGCTTGGGAACTAGCGGGGTTACAGATACGCAGTATTTT	CASSLGTSGVTDTQYF
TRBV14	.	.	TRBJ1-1	TGTGCCAGCAGCCACAGGAGGAACACTGAAGCTTTCTTT	CASSHRRNTEAFF
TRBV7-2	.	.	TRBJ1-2	TGTGCCAGCAGCTTACCTCGGGCCACCTGGGGCTACACCTTC	CASSLPRATWGYTF
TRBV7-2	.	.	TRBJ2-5	TGTGCCAGCAGCTCTAGAGTTCAAGAGACCCAGTACTTC	CASSSRVQETQYF
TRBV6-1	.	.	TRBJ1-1	TGTGCCAGCAACCGGAATGAAGCTTTCTTT	CASNRNEAFF
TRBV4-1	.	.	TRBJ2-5	TGCGCCAGCAGCCAAGGGAGTAGCCCATCGAGGACCCAGTACTTC	CASSQGSSPSRTQYF
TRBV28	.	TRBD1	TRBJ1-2	TGTGCCAGCAGTGGGGAGCGGGCAGGGGGAATCTATGGCTACACCTTC	CASSGERAGGIYGYTF
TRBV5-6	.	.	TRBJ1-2	TGTGCCAGCAGCTATGACAGTTATGGCTACACCTTC	CASSYDSYGYTF
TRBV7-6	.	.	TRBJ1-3	TGTGCCAGCAGCTTAGAAGGGGCCTCTGGAAACACCATATATTTT	CASSLEGASGNTIYF
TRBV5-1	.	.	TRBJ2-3	TGCGCCAGCAGCTTGATTCGGCGGAGAAGCACAGATACGCAGTATTTT	CASSLIRRRSTDTQYF
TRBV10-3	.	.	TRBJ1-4	TGTGCCATCAGTGAAGGGCTAGCTAATGAAAAACTGTTTTTT	CAISEGLANEKLFF